The 19 T cell receptor beta chains below were found in one sample sequenced in a study of T cells in women clearing cervical HPV infection. Generated by immunoSEQ multiplex PCR, the TCRdb table keeps only in-frame clones and is missing some. Seen in this sample are 28,000 or so clones; the ten most common clones hold around 9.2%. Specimen: blood buffy coat. These receptors were collected from a woman aged 18 to 75 with a cervical HPV16 infection that either progressed to CIN3+ or cleared (not recorded which).

Notes on this clone: The read ends 3 residues early relative to the CDR3; the germline J gene fills the gap. This chain connects TRBV7-2 to TRBJ1-1; no definite D call. The germline V gene has CDR1 SGHTA and CDR2 FQGNSA. The CDR3 runs to 15 residues. The V end lost 5 bases, the J end lost 1 base, and 14 bases lay between the germline ends. Here the CDR3 reads CASSPQSIANTEAFF. CDR3 DNA, as far as it was read: TGTGCCAGCAGCCCACAGTCTATCGCGAACACTGAA.

The CDR3 spells CASSPRGRGEAFF. Incomplete CDR3 DNA: TGCGCCAGCAGTCCCAGGGGGCGAGGTGAA. The V and J genes are TRBV10-1 and TRBJ1-1; TRBD1 matches 8 bases. The read gets to within 3 residues of the CDR3 end, and the germline J gene fills in the rest. The CDR3 sequence is 13 residues long. Germline trimming cut 5 bases from V and 7 bases from J; bases unmatched to any gene: 6. CDR1 and CDR2 from the germline V gene are WNHNN and SYGVQD (reference sequence).

Remarks on this clone: The read terminates 3 residues ahead of where the CDR3 ends, so the germline J gene completes it. The chain joins TRBV7-9 to TRBJ2-3; D ambiguous. The CDR3 runs 15 residues. With 2 bases removed from V and 0 bases from J, the gap between germline ends came to 9 bases. Per germline, CDR1 SEHNR and CDR2 FQNEAQ (reference sequence). The sequenced part of the CDR3 DNA is TGTGCCAGCAGCTTACCGAAGCCTAGCACAGATACG. Translation: CASSLPKPSTDT. The whole CDR3 protein is CASSLPKPSTDTQYF.

Remarks on this clone: With the read ending 3 residues before the CDR3 end, the germline J gene is used to fill in that end. The chain has TRBV5-1 and TRBJ1-2; D is undetermined. This CDR3 comprises 16 residues. The V gene's germline CDR1 is SGHRS and CDR2 YFSETQ. CDR3 protein: CASRLGLAATTDTYTF. CDR3 DNA (partial): TGCGCCAGCAGGTTAGGACTAGCGGCAACCACAGATACC.

Notes on this clone: The read is 3 residues too short to cover the CDR3 end, so that end is filled in from the germline J gene. The V and J genes are TRBV18 and TRBJ1-2; 12 nucleotides line up with TRBD1. Germline-derived CDR1 and CDR2 are KGHSH and LQKENI. This CDR3 is 17 amino acids long. The sequenced CDR3 bases are TGTGCCAGCTCTCCCGAGGGGACAGGGGGCGACTACAATGAC. Protein product: CASSPEGTGGDYND. The entire CDR3 protein is CASSPEGTGGDYNDYTF.

A note on this clone: The DNA ends 3 residues before the CDR3 does, and the rest of the CDR3 is filled in from the germline J gene. The J gene is TRBJ2-1, the V gene TRBV20-1; the match to TRBD2 covers 11 bases. This CDR3 comprises 13 residues. V lost 7 bases and J lost 8; bases outside the gene matches: 7. Per germline, CDR1 DFQATT and CDR2 SNEGSKA (reference sequence). The sequenced part of the CDR3 DNA is TGCAGTGGTAATAGCGGGGGGGCGGATGAG. This encodes CSGNSGGADE. The full CDR3 protein reads CSGNSGGADEQFF.

As to this clone: The DNA ends 3 residues before the CDR3 does, and the rest of the CDR3 is filled in from the germline J gene. The chain employs TRBV2 and TRBJ1-2; D unclear. Germline V gives CDR1 SNHLY, CDR2 FYNNEI. CDR3 size: 14 residues. CDR3 DNA (partial): TGTGCCAGCAGTGGGACTAGCACTTCCTACGAC. Protein product: CASSGTSTSYD. The whole CDR3 reads CASSGTSTSYDYTF.

As to this clone: Sequencing ends 3 residues short of the CDR3 end; the germline J gene provides the rest. The chain has TRBV5-6 and TRBJ2-3; tentatively, D is TRBD2 (5 bases). V was trimmed by 2 bases and J by 0 bases, leaving 10 bases between them. CDR1 is SGHDT and CDR2 is YYEEEE in the germline V gene. The CDR3 length is 15 residues. CDR3 loop: CASSFGGGSTDTQYF. The covered CDR3 bases are TGTGCCAGCAGCTTCGGTGGCGGGAGCACAGATACG.

As regards this clone: The CDR3 is cut off 3 residues early in the read; its end comes from the germline J gene. The chain combines TRBV7-2 with TRBJ2-1; no firm D call. V dropped 4 bases and J dropped 8 bases, with 18 bases sitting between them. Germline values: CDR1 SGHTA, CDR2 FQGNSA. The CDR3 runs to 15 residues. The CDR3: CASSYAALTADEQFF. The covered CDR3 bases are TGTGCCAGCAGCTACGCGGCGCTCACGGCAGATGAG.

A note on this clone: The CDR3 goes on 3 residues after the read ends, and that part is filled in from the germline J gene. The chain employs TRBV7-9 and TRBJ1-5, with a weak D call TRBD1 (5 bases). V dropped 1 base and J dropped 2 bases, with 6 bases sitting between them. The CDR3 runs 14 residues. CDR1 is SEHNR, CDR2 FQNEAQ, per germline (reference sequence). This CDR3 is CASSLGGGNQPQHF. The sequenced part of the CDR3 DNA is TGTGCCAGCAGCTTAGGGGGGGGCAATCAGCCC. Drawing the rest from reference TRBV7-9 and TRBJ1-5, the complete variable domain is DTGVSQNPRHKITKRGQNVTFRCDPISEHNRLYWYRQTLGQGPEFLTYFQNEAQLEKSRLLSDRFSAERPKGSFSTLEIQRTEQGDSAMYLCASSLGGGNQPQHFGDGTRLSIL.

For this clone: The read gets to within 3 residues of the CDR3 end, and the germline J gene fills in the rest. This chain joins TRBV2 and TRBJ2-1; 10 nucleotides line up with TRBD2. The germline gives CDR1 SNHLY, CDR2 FYNNEI. The length of the CDR3 is 16 residues. V lost 3 bases to trimming and J lost 4 bases; unmatched junction nucleotides: 6. CDR3 protein: CASSEEMTSGYNEQFF. The CDR3 bases that were read are TGTGCCAGCAGTGAGGAGATGACTAGCGGGTACAATGAG.

On this clone itself: The observed sequence ends 3 residues before the CDR3 terminus, with the missing tail filled in from the germline J gene. The V and J genes are TRBV19 and TRBJ1-5; the match to TRBD1 covers 10 bases. The CDR3 spans 14 residues. Germline CDR1 is LNHDA and CDR2 is SQIVND (reference sequence). V trimming: 6 bases; J trimming: 6 bases; junction bases outside the gene matches: 5. This chain's CDR3 is CASSTGTGVQPQHF. The sequenced part of the CDR3 DNA is TGTGCCAGTAGCACAGGGACAGGGGTTCAGCCC. The whole variable domain, remainder taken from reference TRBV19 and TRBJ1-5, is DGGITQSPKYLFRKEGQNVTLSCEQNLNHDAMYWYRQDPGQGLRLIYYSQIVNDFQKGDIAEGYSVSREKKESFPLTVTSAQKNPTAFYLCASSTGTGVQPQHFGDGTRLSIL.

On this clone itself: The CDR3 goes on 3 residues after the read ends, and that part is filled in from the germline J gene. The rearrangement uses TRBV2 and TRBJ2-1, with D maybe TRBD2 (5 bases). Trimming cost V 1 base and J 0 bases, with 16 bases left between them. CDR3 length: 18 residues. From germline, CDR1 is SNHLY and CDR2 FYNNEI. The sequenced CDR3 bases are TGTGCCAGCAGTGAAGGGTATTTGGCGGGCGGCTCCTACAATGAG. Translation gives CASSEGYLAGGSYNE. The whole CDR3 is CASSEGYLAGGSYNEQFF. Drawing the rest from reference TRBV2 and TRBJ2-1, the complete variable domain is EPEVTQTPSHQVTQMGQEVILRCVPISNHLYFYWYRQILGQKVEFLVSFYNNEISEKSEIFDDQFSVERPDGSNFTLKIRSTKLEDSAMYFCASSEGYLAGGSYNEQFFGPGTRLTVL.

On this clone itself: The CDR3 extends 3 residues past the end of the read, so its final part is completed from the germline J gene. The chain recombines TRBV7-9 with TRBJ2-3, with 8 nucleotides matching TRBD1. Per the germline V gene, CDR1 is SEHNR and CDR2 is FQNEAQ (reference sequence). There are 14 residues in the CDR3. This CDR3 is CASSYQGAGQPQYF. CDR3 DNA, as far as it was read: TGTGCCAGCAGTTACCAGGGGGCGGGTCAGCCG.

To note about this clone: From the germline J gene comes the end of the CDR3, since the read stops 3 residues before it. V usage is TRBV19 and J usage is TRBJ2-5; a weak D match, TRBD2 (6 bases). The CDR3 runs 14 residues. Germline V gene data show CDR1 as LNHDA and CDR2 as SQIVND (reference sequence). Trimming removed 4 bases at V and 4 bases at J, with 13 bases between. The CDR3 protein is CASSTVGLLETQYF. The part of the CDR3 DNA that was read is TGTGCCAGTAGTACCGTGGGACTGTTAGAGACC.

As to this clone: The CDR3 end lies 3 residues beyond the end of the read and is filled in from the germline J gene. The V and J genes are TRBV2 and TRBJ2-5; TRBD1 matches 7 bases. The germline V gene has CDR1 SNHLY and CDR2 FYNNEI. V was clipped by 8 bases and J by 2 bases; unmatched bases: 8. This CDR3 is 14 amino acids long. CDR3: CASQGGSRQETQYF. The CDR3 bases that were read are TGTGCCAGCCAAGGGGGCTCTCGGCAAGAGACC.

As regards this clone: The read terminates 3 residues before the CDR3 end, so the remaining end is supplied by the germline J gene. The J gene is TRBJ2-5, the V gene TRBV12-3 or TRBV12-4; perhaps TRBD2 as D (6 bases). The CDR3 is 14 amino acids. The V gene lost 9 bases and the J gene lost 6 bases, with 20 bases spanning the gap. The CDR3 DNA, read in part, is TGTGCCAGTTTACCTTGGGGGGAGTCAAAGACC. Encoded protein: CASLPWGESKT. The complete CDR3 reads CASLPWGESKTQYF.

About this clone itself: The read comes to an end 3 residues before the CDR3 does, leaving the germline J gene to fill in the end. This sequence joins TRBV11-2 and TRBJ1-1; 10 bases line up with TRBD1. This CDR3 region has 12 residues. CDR1 and CDR2 from the germline V gene are SGHAT and FQNNGV. CDR3 sequence: CASSEGQGKAFF. Incomplete CDR3 DNA: TGTGCCAGCAGCGAGGGACAGGGGAAA.

Regarding this clone: The read terminates 3 residues before the CDR3 end, so the remaining end is supplied by the germline J gene. The chain uses TRBV7-9 and TRBJ2-3; TRBD1 is a possible D gene (6 bases). The CDR3 consists of 13 residues. Germline loops: CDR1 SEHNR, CDR2 FQNEAQ (reference sequence). Partial CDR3 DNA: TGTGCCACCTGCGGACAGAACCAAGAGACG. It codes for CATCGQNQET. The whole CDR3 reads CATCGQNQETQYF.